This T cell receptor (beta chain) was profiled in a study of regulatory T cells in long-lasting Graves disease. Sample time point: newly diagnosed GD, antithyroid drugs for less than 3 months. Extracted RNA from PBMCs served as the source of the TCR library. HTBI primers from iRepertoire and Arm-PCR of CDR3 regions yielded the TCR beta libraries. From the multiplex PCR reads, TCRdb called clonotypes with MiXCR, one entry per CDR3 protein. The sample consists of about 240,000 distinct CDR3 sequences, roughly a fifth of them appearing once. CDR1 and CDR2 (germline): SQVTM, ANQGSEA. V lost 7 bases and J 5 bases, leaving 14 bases between the germline ends. This CDR3 has 12 residues.

The clonotype comes from a female donor with Graves disease. The J gene is TRBJ2-5, the V gene TRBV29-1; D is perhaps TRBD1 (6 bases). Material: peripheral blood mononuclear cells (PBMCs), obtained at new diagnosis, from a patient treated with antithyroid drugs. DNA for the CDR3: TGCAGCGGCGGACAGCCAGAGGAGACCCAGTACTTC. Translating it yields CSGGQPEETQYF.